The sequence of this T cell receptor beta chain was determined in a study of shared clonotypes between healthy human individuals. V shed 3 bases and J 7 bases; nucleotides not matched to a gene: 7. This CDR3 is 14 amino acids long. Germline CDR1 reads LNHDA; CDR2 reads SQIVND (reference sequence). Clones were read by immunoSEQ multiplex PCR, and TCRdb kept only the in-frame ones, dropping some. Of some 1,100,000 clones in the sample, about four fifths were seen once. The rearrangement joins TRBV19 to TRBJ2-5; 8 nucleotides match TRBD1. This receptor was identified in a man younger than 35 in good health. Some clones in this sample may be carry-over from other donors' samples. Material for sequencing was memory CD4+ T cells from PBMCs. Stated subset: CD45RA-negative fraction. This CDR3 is CASSIGQGARTQYF. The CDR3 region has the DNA TGTGCCAGTAGTATCGGACAGGGTGCAAGGACCCAGTACTTC. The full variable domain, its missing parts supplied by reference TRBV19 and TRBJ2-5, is DGGITQSPKYLFRKEGQNVTLSCEQNLNHDAMYWYRQDPGQGLRLIYYSQIVNDFQKGDIAEGYSVSREKKESFPLTVTSAQKNPTAFYLCASSIGQGARTQYFGPGTRLLVL.